This is a list of T cell receptor beta chains from one sample in a study of blood T cell repertoires in COVID-19. The protocol was immunoSEQ multiplex PCR, while the TCRdb copy is restricted to in-frame clones and leaves out a portion. The sample has roughly 300,000 clones; approximately 87% are singletons. The sample comprised peripheral blood. The source is a woman aged 45-60 years who had recovered from COVID-19. CDR3s include the opening cysteine and the closing phenylalanine or tryptophan. A D gene is named only where the DNA matches it firmly. Rows give clone size only sometimes, using once, few, many, or a class for an expanded clone.

TRBD2	-	TRBV29-1	TRBJ2-1	CSPTSGNEQFF	TGCAGCCCTACTAGCGGAAATGAGCAGTTCTTC
TRBD1	-	TRBV13	TRBJ2-5	CASSSSRDREWYQETQYF	TGTGCCAGCAGCTCTTCCCGGGACAGGGAATGGTACCAAGAGACCCAGTACTTC
TRBD1	-	TRBV9	TRBJ2-7	CASSVDRGGLGSYEQYF	TGTGCCAGCAGCGTAGACAGAGGGGGCCTTGGATCCTACGAGCAGTACTTC
-	-	TRBV18	TRBJ1-5	CASSPTGMGNQPQHF	TGTGCCAGCTCACCAACAGGGATGGGCAATCAGCCCCAGCATTTT
-	-	TRBV27	TRBJ2-3	CASAGWTDTQYF	TGTGCCAGCGCGGGTTGGACAGATACGCAGTATTTT
TRBD1	many	TRBV28	TRBJ2-5	CASSQPQGQPLETQYF	TGTGCCAGCAGTCAACCCCAGGGACAGCCTCTAGAGACCCAGTACTTC
-	-	TRBV5-6	TRBJ2-3	CASSPGVGQSDTQYF	TGTGCCAGCAGCCCGGGGGTTGGGCAGTCAGATACGCAGTATTTT
-	-	TRBV28	TRBJ2-7	CASSLSAYEQYF	TGTGCCAGCAGTTTAAGCGCCTACGAGCAGTACTTC
-	-	TRBV12-3/TRBV12-4	TRBJ1-2	CASSFGRGTGYTF	TGTGCCAGCAGTTTCGGCAGGGGTACTGGCTACACCTTC
TRBD1	-	TRBV10-1	TRBJ2-7	CASSRDRTYEQYF	TGCGCCAGCAGTAGGGACAGAACCTACGAGCAGTACTTC
-	-	TRBV5-6	TRBJ2-4	CASSLFGQGRHIQYF	TGTGCCAGCAGCTTGTTTGGTCAGGGTAGACACATTCAGTACTTC
-	-	TRBV11-2	TRBJ2-7	CASSFDPSGEQYF	TGTGCCAGCAGCTTTGACCCCAGCGGCGAGCAGTACTTC
-	once	TRBV27	TRBJ1-2	CAGLGTPYGYTF	TGTGCCGGCCTGGGCACCCCCTATGGCTACACCTTC
TRBD1	-	TRBV10-3	TRBJ1-1	CAINRQGIGNTEAFF	TGTGCCATCAACCGACAGGGGATCGGGAACACTGAAGCTTTCTTT
-	-	TRBV25-1	TRBJ1-6	CASSLGDSPLHF	TGTGCCAGCAGTTTGGGCGATTCACCCCTCCACTTT
-	-	TRBV13	TRBJ2-7	CASSPASKPSYEQYF	TGTGCCAGCAGCCCTGCTAGCAAGCCCTCCTACGAGCAGTACTTC
-	-	TRBV30	TRBJ1-1	CAWRVDSTLNTEAFF	TGTGCCTGGAGGGTGGACAGCACCTTGAACACTGAAGCTTTCTTT
-	-	TRBV28	TRBJ2-3	CASRPLVSQTDTQYF	TGTGCCAGCAGGCCTCTAGTGTCCCAGACCGATACGCAGTATTTT
-	-	TRBV5-5	TRBJ1-5	CASSRTENSNQPQHF	TGTGCCAGCAGTCGGACAGAGAATAGCAATCAGCCCCAGCATTTT
-	-	TRBV7-6	TRBJ1-5	CASSLVAGSYSNQPQHF	TGTGCCAGCAGCTTAGTTGCGGGCTCATATAGCAATCAGCCCCAGCATTTT
-	-	TRBV19	TRBJ1-1	CASLGSREAFF	TGTGCCAGCCTCGGTTCGCGTGAAGCTTTCTTT
-	-	TRBV27	TRBJ1-5	CASSPPGYNQPQHF	TGTGCCAGCAGTCCCCCCGGGTATAATCAGCCCCAGCATTTT
TRBD1	-	TRBV6-5	TRBJ1-1	CASTDPGTANTEAFF	TGTGCCAGCACCGACCCGGGGACAGCGAACACTGAAGCTTTCTTT
TRBD1	-	TRBV7-3	TRBJ2-5	CASSRSQGAQETQYF	TGTGCCAGCAGCAGATCACAGGGGGCGCAGGAGACCCAGTACTTC
-	-	TRBV29-1	TRBJ1-1	CSGSGTLNTEAFF	TGCAGCGGTTCCGGGACATTGAACACTGAAGCTTTCTTT
TRBD2	many	TRBV5-4	TRBJ2-2	CASSLPSGRAGNTGELFF	TGTGCCAGCAGCTTGCCTAGCGGGAGGGCTGGTAACACCGGGGAGCTGTTTTTT
-	-	TRBV6-5	TRBJ1-5	CASSYSGAASQPQHF	TGTGCCAGCAGTTACTCTGGGGCAGCGAGTCAGCCCCAGCATTTT
-	-	TRBV11-3	TRBJ2-1	CASSLAAVGVYNEQFF	TGTGCCAGCAGCTTAGCCGCCGTAGGGGTCTACAATGAGCAGTTCTTC
-	-	TRBV28	TRBJ1-2	CASSFAGLALETSSGYGYTF	TGTGCCAGCAGTTTCGCAGGGCTGGCCCTAGAGACCTCCTCGGGCTATGGCTACACCTTC
TRBD1	-	TRBV7-2	TRBJ2-3	CASSLGDSISSDTQYF	TGTGCCAGCAGCTTGGGGGACAGCATCAGTTCAGATACGCAGTATTTT
-	-	TRBV19	TRBJ2-7	CATHSDRPTYEQYF	TGTGCCACCCACTCCGACAGACCTACCTACGAGCAGTACTTC
-	-	TRBV6-5	TRBJ1-2	CAAGGRDPNYGYTF	TGTGCCGCCGGCGGGAGGGACCCCAACTATGGCTACACCTTC
-	-	TRBV6-5	TRBJ1-6	CASLTGQGRNSPLHF	TGTGCCAGCTTGACCGGGCAGGGCCGAAATTCACCCCTCCACTTT
-	-	TRBV5-1	TRBJ1-1	CASSLLGTLNTEAFF	TGCGCCAGCAGCTTGTTAGGGACACTGAACACTGAAGCTTTCTTT
-	-	TRBV3-1/TRBV3-2	TRBJ2-3	CASSQAGQSTDTQYF	TGTGCCAGCAGCCAAGCTGGCCAATCCACAGATACGCAGTATTTT
-	-	TRBV5-4	TRBJ1-2	CASSPGRLDGYTF	TGTGCCAGCAGCCCTGGGAGGCTCGATGGCTACACCTTC
TRBD2	-	TRBV9	TRBJ2-3	CASSVEGSSGVRRTQYF	TGTGCCAGCAGCGTAGAAGGGTCTAGCGGGGTTAGGCGTACGCAGTATTTT
TRBD1	-	TRBV18	TRBJ1-1	CASSPLGGQGASTEAFF	TGTGCCAGCTCACCCCTGGGGGGACAGGGGGCGAGCACTGAAGCTTTCTTT
-	-	TRBV6-5	TRBJ2-7	CASSPWRDRSYEQYF	TGTGCCAGCAGTCCCTGGAGAGACAGATCCTACGAGCAGTACTTC
TRBD2	-	TRBV24-1	TRBJ2-1	CATSALAGGLGNEQFF	TGTGCCACCAGTGCCCTAGCGGGGGGCCTTGGCAATGAGCAGTTCTTC
-	-	TRBV4-3	TRBJ1-5	CASAPGLWQPQHF	TGCGCCAGCGCACCAGGGTTATGGCAGCCCCAGCATTTT
TRBD1	-	TRBV15	TRBJ2-5	CATSRDRGQETQYF	TGTGCCACCAGCAGAGACAGGGGGCAAGAGACCCAGTACTTC
-	-	TRBV19	TRBJ2-2	CASSMRQPTGELFF	TGTGCCAGTAGTATGAGACAGCCCACCGGGGAGCTGTTTTTT
-	-	TRBV7-2	TRBJ2-3	CASSLWETQYF	TGTGCCAGCAGCTTGTGGGAGACGCAGTATTTT
-	-	TRBV6-2/TRBV6-3	TRBJ1-1	CASSPAGVSEAFF	TGTGCCAGCAGTCCCGCAGGGGTTTCTGAAGCTTTCTTT
TRBD1	-	TRBV27	TRBJ1-4	CASSLATGWNEKLFF	TGTGCCAGCAGTTTAGCGACAGGGTGGAATGAAAAACTGTTTTTT
-	-	TRBV11-3	TRBJ2-1	CASSPSWVGGGDEQFF	TGTGCCAGCAGCCCATCCTGGGTAGGGGGTGGGGATGAGCAGTTCTTC
TRBD1	-	TRBV28	TRBJ1-5	CASSLGQVSQPQHF	TGTGCCAGCAGTTTGGGACAGGTGAGTCAGCCCCAGCATTTT
TRBD1	-	TRBV4-3	TRBJ1-2	CASSQDEGQFYGYTF	TGCGCCAGCAGCCAAGATGAGGGACAGTTCTATGGCTACACCTTC
-	-	TRBV29-1	TRBJ1-2	CSVERGGGLGYTF	TGCAGCGTTGAACGAGGCGGGGGCCTAGGCTACACCTTC
-	-	TRBV19	TRBJ2-7	CASSIGGWSNEQYF	TGTGCCAGTAGTATCGGGGGATGGTCCAACGAGCAGTACTTC
-	-	TRBV5-1	TRBJ1-1	CASSLARSDTEAFF	TGCGCCAGCAGCTTGGCCCGTTCAGACACTGAAGCTTTCTTT
-	-	TRBV11-1	TRBJ2-3	CASSLFQSTDTQYF	TGTGCCAGCAGCTTATTCCAGAGCACAGATACGCAGTATTTT
-	-	TRBV4-3	TRBJ2-5	CASSPGAGETQYF	TGCGCCAGCAGCCCTGGGGCCGGTGAGACCCAGTACTTC
TRBD1	-	TRBV5-4	TRBJ1-4	CASSWWGQGLEKLFF	TGTGCCAGCAGCTGGTGGGGACAGGGGCTTGAAAAACTGTTTTTT